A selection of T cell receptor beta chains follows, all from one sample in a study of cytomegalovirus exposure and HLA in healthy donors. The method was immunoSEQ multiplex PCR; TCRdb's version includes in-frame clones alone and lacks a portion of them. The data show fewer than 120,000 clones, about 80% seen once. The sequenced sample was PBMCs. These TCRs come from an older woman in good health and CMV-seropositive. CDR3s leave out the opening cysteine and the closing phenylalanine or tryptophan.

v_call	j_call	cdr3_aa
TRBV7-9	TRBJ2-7	ASSLPTSGRYEQY
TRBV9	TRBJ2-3	ASSVARIWDTQY
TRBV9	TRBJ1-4	ASSVAGERDEKLF
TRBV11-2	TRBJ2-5	ASSLGLQETQY
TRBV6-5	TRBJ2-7	ASSYSHRWTYEQY
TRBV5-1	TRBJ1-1	ASSLRQGNTEAF
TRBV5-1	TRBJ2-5	ASSLSRGGETQY
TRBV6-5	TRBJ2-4	ASSYGWHSIQY
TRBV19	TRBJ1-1	ASSPPGHKNTEAF
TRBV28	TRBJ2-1	ASRTVAGGTNEQF
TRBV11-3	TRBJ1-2	ASSQTGFTPPNYGYT
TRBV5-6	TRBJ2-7	ASTANRQKTAYEQY
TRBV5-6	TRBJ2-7	ASTQTSASYEQY
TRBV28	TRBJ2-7	ASSLGGSLHEQY
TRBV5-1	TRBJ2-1	ASSWGGTPNEQF
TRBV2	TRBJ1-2	ASGGVVPGQGNYGYT
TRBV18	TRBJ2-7	ASSPKTGSYEQY
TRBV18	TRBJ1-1	ASSPQSNTEAF
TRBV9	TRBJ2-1	ASSGSKNEQF
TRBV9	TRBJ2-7	ASSGLADTYEQY
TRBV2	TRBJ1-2	ASGTEPNYGYT
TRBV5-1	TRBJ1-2	ASSPGQTSYYGYT
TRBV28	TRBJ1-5	ASSLGQVWQPQH
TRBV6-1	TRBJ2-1	ASSSSGRSGF
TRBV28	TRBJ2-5	ASTKLPGLKQETQY
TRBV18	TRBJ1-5	ASSPGQAQPQH
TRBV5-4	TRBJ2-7	ASSLGGMEIEQY
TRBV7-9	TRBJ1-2	SSSLVWDRGPGDYGYT